This T cell receptor (beta chain) was found in a study of cytomegalovirus exposure and HLA in healthy donors. Study results and caveats: Among the CMV-associated chains, a few were confirmed in vitro as specific for CMV antigens. The study flagged some 170 TCR beta chains as cytomegalovirus-associated. Prior analysis indicated that the majority of TCR beta V segments exhibited productivity approximately 87% or approximately 30% of the time.

The CDR3 runs to 16 residues. PCR used 60 Vbeta primers and 13 Jbeta primers. Sequencing was performed with immunoSEQ multiplex PCR; in TCRdb, only in-frame clones are kept and a portion is missing. Of about 200,000 clones detected, 70% to 85% appear once; the ten largest clones hold around 1.7%. In regard to this clone: Its antigen is not known.

Sequenced material: PBMCs. This receptor was taken from a man over 45 in good health and CMV-seronegative. The chain recombines TRBV21-1 with TRBJ1-5; TRBD1 reflects the table's D call only, with no check against the DNA. TRBV21-1 is deemed a pseudogene. The chain's CDR3 is CASIKRGLAGHQPQHF. The CDR3 DNA reads as TGTGCCAGCATCAAAAGGGGGTTGGCAGGACATCAGCCCCAGCATTTT.